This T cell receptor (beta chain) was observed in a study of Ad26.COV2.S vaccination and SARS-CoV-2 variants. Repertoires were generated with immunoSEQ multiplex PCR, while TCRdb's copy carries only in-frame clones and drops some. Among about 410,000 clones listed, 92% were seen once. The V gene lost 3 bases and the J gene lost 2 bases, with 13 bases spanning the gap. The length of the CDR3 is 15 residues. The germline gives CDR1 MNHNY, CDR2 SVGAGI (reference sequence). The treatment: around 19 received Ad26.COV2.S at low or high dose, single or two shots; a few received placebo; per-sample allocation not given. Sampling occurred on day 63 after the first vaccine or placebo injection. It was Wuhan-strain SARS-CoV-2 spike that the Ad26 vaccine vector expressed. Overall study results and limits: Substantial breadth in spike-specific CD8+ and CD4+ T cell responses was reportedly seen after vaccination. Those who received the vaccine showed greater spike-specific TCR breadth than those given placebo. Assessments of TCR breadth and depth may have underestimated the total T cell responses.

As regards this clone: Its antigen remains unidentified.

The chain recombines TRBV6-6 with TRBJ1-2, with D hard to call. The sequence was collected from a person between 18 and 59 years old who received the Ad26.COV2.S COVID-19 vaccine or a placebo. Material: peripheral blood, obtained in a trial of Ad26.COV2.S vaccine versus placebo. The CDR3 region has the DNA TGTGCCAGCAGTTATGTGGGCAGCATCAACTATGGCTACACCTTC. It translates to CASSYVGSINYGYTF.